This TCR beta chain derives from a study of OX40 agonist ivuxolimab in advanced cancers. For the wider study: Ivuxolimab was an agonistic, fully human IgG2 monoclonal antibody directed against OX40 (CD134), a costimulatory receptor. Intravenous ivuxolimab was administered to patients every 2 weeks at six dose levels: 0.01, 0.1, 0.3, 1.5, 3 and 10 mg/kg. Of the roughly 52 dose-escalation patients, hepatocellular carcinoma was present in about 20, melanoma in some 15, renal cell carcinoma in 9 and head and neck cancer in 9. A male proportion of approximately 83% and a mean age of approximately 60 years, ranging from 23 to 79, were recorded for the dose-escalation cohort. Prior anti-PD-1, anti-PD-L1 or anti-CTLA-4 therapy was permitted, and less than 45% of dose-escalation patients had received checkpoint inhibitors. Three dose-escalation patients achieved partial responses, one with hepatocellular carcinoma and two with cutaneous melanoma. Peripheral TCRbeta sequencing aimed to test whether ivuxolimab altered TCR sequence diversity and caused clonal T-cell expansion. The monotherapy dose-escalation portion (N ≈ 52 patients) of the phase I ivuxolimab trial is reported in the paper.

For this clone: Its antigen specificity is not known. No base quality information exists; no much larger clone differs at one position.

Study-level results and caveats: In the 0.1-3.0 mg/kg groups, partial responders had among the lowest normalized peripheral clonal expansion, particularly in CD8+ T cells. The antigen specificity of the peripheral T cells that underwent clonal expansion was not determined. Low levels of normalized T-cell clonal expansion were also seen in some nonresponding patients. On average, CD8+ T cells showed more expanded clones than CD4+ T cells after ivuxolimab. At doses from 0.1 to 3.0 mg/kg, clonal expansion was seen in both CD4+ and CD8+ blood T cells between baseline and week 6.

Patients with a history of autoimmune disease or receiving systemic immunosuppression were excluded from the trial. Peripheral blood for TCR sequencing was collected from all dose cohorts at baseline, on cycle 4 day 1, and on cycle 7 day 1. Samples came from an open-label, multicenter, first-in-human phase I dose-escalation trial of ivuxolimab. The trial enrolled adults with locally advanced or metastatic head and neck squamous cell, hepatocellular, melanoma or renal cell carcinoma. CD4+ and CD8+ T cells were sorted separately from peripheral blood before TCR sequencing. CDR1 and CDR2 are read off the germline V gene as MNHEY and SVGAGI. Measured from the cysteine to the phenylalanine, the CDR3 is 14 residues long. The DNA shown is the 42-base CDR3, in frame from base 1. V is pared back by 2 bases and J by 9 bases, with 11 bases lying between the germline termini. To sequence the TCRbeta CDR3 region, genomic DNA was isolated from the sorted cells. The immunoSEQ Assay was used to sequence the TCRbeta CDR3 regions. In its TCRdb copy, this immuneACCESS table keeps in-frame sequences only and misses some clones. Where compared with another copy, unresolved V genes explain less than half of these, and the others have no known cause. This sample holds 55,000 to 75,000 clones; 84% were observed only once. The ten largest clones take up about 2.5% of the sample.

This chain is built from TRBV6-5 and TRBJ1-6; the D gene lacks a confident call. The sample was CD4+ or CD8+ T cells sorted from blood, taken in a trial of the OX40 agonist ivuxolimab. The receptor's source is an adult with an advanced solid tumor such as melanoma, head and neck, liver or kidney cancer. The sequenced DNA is TGTGCCAGCAGTTACGCCGACATTAGTTCACCCCTCCACTTT. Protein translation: CASSYADISSPLHF.